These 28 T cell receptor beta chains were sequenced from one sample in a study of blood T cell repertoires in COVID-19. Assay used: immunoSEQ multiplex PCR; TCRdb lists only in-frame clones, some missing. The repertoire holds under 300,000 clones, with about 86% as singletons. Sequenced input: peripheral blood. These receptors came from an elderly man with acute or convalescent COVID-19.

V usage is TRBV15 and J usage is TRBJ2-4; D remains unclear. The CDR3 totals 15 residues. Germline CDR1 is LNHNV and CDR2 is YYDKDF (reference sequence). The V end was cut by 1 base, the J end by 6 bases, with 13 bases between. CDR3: CATSRVGERGNIQYF. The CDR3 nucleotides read TGTGCCACCAGCAGAGTAGGCGAAAGAGGAAACATTCAGTACTTC. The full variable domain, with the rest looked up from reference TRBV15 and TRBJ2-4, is DAMVIQNPRYQVTQFGKPVTLSCSQTLNHNVMYWYQQKSSQAPKLLFHYYDKDFNNEADTPDNFQSRRPNTSFCFLDIRSPGLGDTAMYLCATSRVGERGNIQYFGAGTRLSVL.

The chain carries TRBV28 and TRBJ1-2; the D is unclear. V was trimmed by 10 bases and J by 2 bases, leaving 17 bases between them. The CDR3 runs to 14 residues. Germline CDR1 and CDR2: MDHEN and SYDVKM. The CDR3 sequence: CATIIKEANYGYTF. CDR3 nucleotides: TGTGCCACCATCATAAAGGAGGCCAACTATGGCTACACCTTC.

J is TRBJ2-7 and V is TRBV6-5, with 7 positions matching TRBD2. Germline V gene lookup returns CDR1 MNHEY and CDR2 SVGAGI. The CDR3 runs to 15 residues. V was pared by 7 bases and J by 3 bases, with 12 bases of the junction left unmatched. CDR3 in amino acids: CASTLGPSGVYEQYF. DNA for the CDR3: TGTGCCAGCACCCTAGGTCCTAGCGGAGTCTACGAGCAGTACTTC.

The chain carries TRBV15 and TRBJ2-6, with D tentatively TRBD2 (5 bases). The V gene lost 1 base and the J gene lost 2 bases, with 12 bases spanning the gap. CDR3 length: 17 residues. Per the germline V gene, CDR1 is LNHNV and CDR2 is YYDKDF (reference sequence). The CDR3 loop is CATSRAVRGTGANVLTF. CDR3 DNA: TGTGCCACCAGCAGAGCTGTTCGGGGAACTGGGGCCAACGTCCTGACTTTC.

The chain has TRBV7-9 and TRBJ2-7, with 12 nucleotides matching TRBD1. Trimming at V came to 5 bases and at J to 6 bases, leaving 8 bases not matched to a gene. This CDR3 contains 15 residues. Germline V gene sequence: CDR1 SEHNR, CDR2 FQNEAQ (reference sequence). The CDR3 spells CASSPPGQGALEQYF. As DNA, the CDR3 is TGTGCCAGCAGCCCACCGGGACAGGGGGCACTCGAGCAGTACTTC.

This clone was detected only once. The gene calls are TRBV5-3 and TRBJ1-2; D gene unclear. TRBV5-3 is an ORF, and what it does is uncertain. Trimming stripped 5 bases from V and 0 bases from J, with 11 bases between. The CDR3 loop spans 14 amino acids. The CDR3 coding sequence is TGTGCCAGAAGTTGGAGGAACCCTAACTATGGCTACACCTTC. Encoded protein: CARSWRNPNYGYTF.

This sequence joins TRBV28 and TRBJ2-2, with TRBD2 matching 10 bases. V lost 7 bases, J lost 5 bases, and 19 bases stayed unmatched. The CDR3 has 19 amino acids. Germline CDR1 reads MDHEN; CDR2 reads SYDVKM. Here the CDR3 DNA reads TGTGCCAGCATCCCGCTGATCACGGGTAGCGGGGGGCATACCGGGGAGCTGTTTTTT. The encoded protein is CASIPLITGSGGHTGELFF.

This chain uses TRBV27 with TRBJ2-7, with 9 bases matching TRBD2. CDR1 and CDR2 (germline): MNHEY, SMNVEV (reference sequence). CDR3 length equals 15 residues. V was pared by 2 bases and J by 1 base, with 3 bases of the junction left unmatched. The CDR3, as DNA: TGTGCCAGCAGTTTAGTTCTAGCGGGATCCTACGAGCAGTACTTC. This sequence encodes CASSLVLAGSYEQYF.

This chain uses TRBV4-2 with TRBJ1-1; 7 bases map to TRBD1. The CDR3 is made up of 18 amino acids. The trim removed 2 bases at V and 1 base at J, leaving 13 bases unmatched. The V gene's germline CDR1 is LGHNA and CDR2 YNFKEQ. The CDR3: CASSQHPNPGQKNTEAFF. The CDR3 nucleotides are TGTGCCAGCAGCCAACATCCGAACCCGGGACAGAAGAACACTGAAGCTTTCTTT.

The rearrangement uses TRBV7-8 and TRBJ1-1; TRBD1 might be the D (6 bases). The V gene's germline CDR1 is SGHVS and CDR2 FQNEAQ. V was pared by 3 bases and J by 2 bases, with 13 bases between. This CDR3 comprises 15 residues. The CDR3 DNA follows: TGTGCCAGCAGCTTTTTCACAGGGAAAAACACTGAAGCTTTCTTT. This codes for CASSFFTGKNTEAFF. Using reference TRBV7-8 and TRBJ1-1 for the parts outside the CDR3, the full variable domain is GAGVSQSPRYKVAKRGQDVALRCDPISGHVSLFWYQQALGQGPEFLTYFQNEAQLDKSGLPSDRFFAERPEGSVSTLKIQRTQQEDSAVYLCASSFFTGKNTEAFFGQGTRLTVV.

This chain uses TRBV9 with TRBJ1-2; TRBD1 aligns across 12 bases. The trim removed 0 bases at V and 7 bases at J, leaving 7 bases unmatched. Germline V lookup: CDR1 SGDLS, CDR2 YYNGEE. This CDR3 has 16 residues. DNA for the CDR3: TGTGCCAGCAGCGTAGCAGTGGGGGGACAGGGGGCTGGCTACACCTTC. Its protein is CASSVAVGGQGAGYTF.

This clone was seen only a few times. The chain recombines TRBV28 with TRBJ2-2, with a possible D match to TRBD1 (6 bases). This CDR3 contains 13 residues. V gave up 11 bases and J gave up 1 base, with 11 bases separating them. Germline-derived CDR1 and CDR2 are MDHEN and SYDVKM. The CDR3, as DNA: TGTGCCGCTATGACAGGGAACACCGGGGAGCTGTTTTTT. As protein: CAAMTGNTGELFF.

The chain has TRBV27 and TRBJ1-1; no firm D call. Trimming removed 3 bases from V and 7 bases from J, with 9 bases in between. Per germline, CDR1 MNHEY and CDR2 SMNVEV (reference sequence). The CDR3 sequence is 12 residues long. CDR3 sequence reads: CASSFGVGEAFF. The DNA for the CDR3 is TGTGCCAGCAGTTTCGGGGTCGGTGAAGCTTTCTTT.

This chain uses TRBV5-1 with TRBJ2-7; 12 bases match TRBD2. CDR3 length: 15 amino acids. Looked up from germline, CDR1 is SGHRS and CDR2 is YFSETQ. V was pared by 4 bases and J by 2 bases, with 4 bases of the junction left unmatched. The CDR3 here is CASSIGLAGTYEQYF. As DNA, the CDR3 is TGCGCCAGCAGCATCGGACTAGCGGGGACCTACGAGCAGTACTTC.

The CDR3: CASSIQNTGELFF. In DNA, the CDR3 is TGTGCCAGTAGTATCCAGAACACCGGGGAGCTGTTTTTT. The rearrangement links TRBV19 to TRBJ2-2, with D unclear. Germline CDR1 reads LNHDA; CDR2 reads SQIVND (reference sequence). The CDR3 spans 13 residues. V lost 3 bases and J lost 1, with 3 bases in between.

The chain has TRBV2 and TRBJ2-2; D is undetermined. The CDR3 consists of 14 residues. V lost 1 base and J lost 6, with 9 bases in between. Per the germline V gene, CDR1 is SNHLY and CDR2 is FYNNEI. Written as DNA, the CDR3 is TGTGCCAGCAGTGAAGGTCTCGGTTCCGGGGAGCTGTTTTTT. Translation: CASSEGLGSGELFF.

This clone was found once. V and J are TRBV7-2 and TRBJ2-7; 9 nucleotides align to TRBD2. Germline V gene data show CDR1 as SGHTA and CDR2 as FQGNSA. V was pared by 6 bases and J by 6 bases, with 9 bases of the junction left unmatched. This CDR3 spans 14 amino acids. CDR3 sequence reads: CASSHAGTSSEQYF. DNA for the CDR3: TGTGCCAGCAGTCATGCCGGGACTAGCAGCGAGCAGTACTTC.

DNA of the CDR3: TGTGCCAGCAGCCAAACCGGGACAGGGGGATTGGGGGATACGCAGTATTTT. Residues: CASSQTGTGGLGDTQYF. This chain links TRBV7-9 with TRBJ2-3, with 11 bases aligning to TRBD1. Per germline, CDR1 SEHNR and CDR2 FQNEAQ (reference sequence). The CDR3 totals 17 residues. Trimming took 5 bases from V and 6 from J; bases not matched to a gene: 13. The full variable domain, rest sourced from reference TRBV7-9 and TRBJ2-3, is DTGVSQNPRHKITKRGQNVTFRCDPISEHNRLYWYRQTLGQGPEFLTYFQNEAQLEKSRLLSDRFSAERPKGSFSTLEIQRTEQGDSAMYLCASSQTGTGGLGDTQYFGPGTRLTVL.

Here the CDR3 reads CASSSGQVVSPLHF. The CDR3 DNA sequence: TGTGCCAGCAGCTCGGGACAGGTGGTTTCACCCCTCCACTTT. The V call is TRBV28, the J call TRBJ1-6, with 8 bases fitting TRBD1. Germline-derived CDR1 and CDR2 are MDHEN and SYDVKM. Trimming removed 6 bases from V and 9 bases from J; junction bases left unmatched: 7. This CDR3 is built from 14 residues.

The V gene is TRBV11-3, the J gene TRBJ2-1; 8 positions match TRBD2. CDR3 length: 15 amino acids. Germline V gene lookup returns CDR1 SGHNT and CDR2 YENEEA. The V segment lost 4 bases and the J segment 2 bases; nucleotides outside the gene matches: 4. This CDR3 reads CASSSGGATYNEQFF. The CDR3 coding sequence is TGTGCCAGCAGCTCCGGGGGGGCCACCTACAATGAGCAGTTCTTC.

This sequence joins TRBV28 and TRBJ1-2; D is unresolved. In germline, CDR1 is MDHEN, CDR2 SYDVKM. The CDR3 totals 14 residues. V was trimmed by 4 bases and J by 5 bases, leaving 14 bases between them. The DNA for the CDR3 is TGTGCCAGCAGTTCCCTTATGTTCCGTTATGGCTACACCTTC. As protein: CASSSLMFRYGYTF.

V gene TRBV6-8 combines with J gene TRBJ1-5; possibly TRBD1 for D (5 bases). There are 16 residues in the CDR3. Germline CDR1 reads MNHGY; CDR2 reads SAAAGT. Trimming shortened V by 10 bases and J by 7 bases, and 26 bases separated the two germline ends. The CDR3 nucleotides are TGTGCCACATCATCTAGGGGAGGCAGGGTGAGGCAGCCCCAGCATTTT. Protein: CATSSRGGRVRQPQHF.

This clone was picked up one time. CDR3 nucleotide sequence: TGTGCCAGCAGGCGCGGACAGAACACTGAAGCTTTCTTT. Its translation: CASRRGQNTEAFF. V gene TRBV3-1 (or the pseudogene TRBV3-2) combines with J gene TRBJ1-1, with a tentative D call TRBD1 (5 bases). Trimming pared 6 bases from V and 1 base from J, leaving 9 bases between. The CDR3 consists of 13 residues. Germline V gives CDR1 LGHDT, CDR2 YNNKEL (reference sequence).

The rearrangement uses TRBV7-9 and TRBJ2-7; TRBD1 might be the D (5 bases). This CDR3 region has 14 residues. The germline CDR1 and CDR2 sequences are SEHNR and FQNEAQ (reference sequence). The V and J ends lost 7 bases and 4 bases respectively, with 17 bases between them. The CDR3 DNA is TGTGCCAGCACCCCGGACATCAGGGTGTACGAGCAGTACTTC. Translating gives CASTPDIRVYEQYF.

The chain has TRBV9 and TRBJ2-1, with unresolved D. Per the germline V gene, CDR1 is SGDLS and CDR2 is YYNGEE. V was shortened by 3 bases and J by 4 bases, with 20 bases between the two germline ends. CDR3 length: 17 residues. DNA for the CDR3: TGTGCCAGCAGCGCACGAGATAGCCACCGAGAGTACAATGAGCAGTTCTTC. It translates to CASSARDSHREYNEQFF. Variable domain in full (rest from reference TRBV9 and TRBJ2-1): DSGVTQTPKHLITATGQRVTLRCSPRSGDLSVYWYQQSLDQGLQFLIQYYNGEERAKGNILERFSAQQFPDLHSELNLSSLELGDSALYFCASSARDSHREYNEQFFGPGTRLTVL.

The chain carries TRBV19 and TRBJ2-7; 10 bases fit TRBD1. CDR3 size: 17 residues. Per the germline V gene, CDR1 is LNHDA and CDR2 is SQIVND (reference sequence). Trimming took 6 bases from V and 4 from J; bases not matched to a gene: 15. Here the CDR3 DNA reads TGTGCCAGTAGCCCATACCTCGACAGGGGGCGCTTTTACGAGCAGTACTTC. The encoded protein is CASSPYLDRGRFYEQYF.

CDR3 nucleotide sequence: TGTGCCAGTCATTTCCCCCCAGATGGCTACACCTTC. This encodes CASHFPPDGYTF. The genes are TRBV19 and TRBJ1-2; D remains ambiguous. V was clipped by 8 bases and J by 6 bases, with 13 bases between them. CDR1 is LNHDA, CDR2 SQIVND, per germline (reference sequence). The CDR3 consists of 12 residues.

As DNA, the CDR3 is TGTGCCAGCAGTTTCGCAGGGAAGAATCGCTACACCTTC. Its protein is CASSFAGKNRYTF. V and J are TRBV27 and TRBJ1-2; D is possibly TRBD1 (5 bases). CDR3 length: 13 amino acids. V dropped 3 bases and J dropped 9 bases, with 14 bases sitting between them. CDR1 is MNHEY, CDR2 SMNVEV, per germline (reference sequence).